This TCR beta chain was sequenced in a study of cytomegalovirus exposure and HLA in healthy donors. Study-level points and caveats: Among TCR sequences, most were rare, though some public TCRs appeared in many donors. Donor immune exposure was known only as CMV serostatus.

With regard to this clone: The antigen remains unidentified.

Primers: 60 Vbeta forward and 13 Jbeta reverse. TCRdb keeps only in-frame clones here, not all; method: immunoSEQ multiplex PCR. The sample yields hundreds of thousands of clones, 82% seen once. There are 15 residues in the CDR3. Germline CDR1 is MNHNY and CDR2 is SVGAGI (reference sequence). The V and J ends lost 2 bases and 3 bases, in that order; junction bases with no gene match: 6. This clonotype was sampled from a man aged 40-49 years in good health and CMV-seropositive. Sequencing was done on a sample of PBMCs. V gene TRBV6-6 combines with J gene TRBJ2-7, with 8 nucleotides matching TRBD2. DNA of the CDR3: TGTGCCAGCAGTTACATTTCGCGGGAGGACTACGAGCAGTACTTC. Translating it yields CASSYISREDYEQYF.